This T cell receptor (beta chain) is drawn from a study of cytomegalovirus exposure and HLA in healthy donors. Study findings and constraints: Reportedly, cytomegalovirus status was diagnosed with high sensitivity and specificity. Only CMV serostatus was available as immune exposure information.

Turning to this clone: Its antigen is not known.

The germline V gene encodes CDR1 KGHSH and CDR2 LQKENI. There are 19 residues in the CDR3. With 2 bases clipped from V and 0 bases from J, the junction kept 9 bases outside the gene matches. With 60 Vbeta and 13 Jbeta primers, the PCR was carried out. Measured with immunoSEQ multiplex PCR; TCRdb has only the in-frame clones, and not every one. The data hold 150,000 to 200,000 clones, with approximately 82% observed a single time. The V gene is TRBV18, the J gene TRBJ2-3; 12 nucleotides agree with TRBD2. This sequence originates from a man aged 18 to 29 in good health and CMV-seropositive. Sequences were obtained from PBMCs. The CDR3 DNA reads TGTGCCAGCTCACCATTTTGGACTAGCGGGGAGGATAGCACAGATACGCAGTATTTT. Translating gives CASSPFWTSGEDSTDTQYF.